This T cell receptor (beta chain) derives from a study of blood T cell repertoires in COVID-19. As for the study in general: COVID-19 samples from acute and convalescent phases originated in the United States, Italy and Spain. The analysed material was cDNA or gDNA that came from T cells, B-cell-depleted T cells, or PBMCs.

The protocol was immunoSEQ multiplex PCR, while the TCRdb copy is restricted to in-frame clones and leaves out a portion. This table holds tens of thousands of clones, around 85% found once. CDR1 and CDR2 from the germline V gene are SGHRS and YFSETQ. The CDR3 length is 15 residues. The trim removed 4 bases at V and 5 bases at J, leaving 9 bases unmatched. This clone was seen a few times. The receptor was derived from a woman older than 75 with active or convalescent COVID-19. Input material: peripheral blood. The V gene is TRBV5-1, the J gene TRBJ2-5; TRBD1 matches at 9 bases. As DNA, the CDR3 is TGCGCCAGCAGCGCAAATACAGGGGGCCAGGAGACCCAGTACTTC. Protein: CASSANTGGQETQYF.